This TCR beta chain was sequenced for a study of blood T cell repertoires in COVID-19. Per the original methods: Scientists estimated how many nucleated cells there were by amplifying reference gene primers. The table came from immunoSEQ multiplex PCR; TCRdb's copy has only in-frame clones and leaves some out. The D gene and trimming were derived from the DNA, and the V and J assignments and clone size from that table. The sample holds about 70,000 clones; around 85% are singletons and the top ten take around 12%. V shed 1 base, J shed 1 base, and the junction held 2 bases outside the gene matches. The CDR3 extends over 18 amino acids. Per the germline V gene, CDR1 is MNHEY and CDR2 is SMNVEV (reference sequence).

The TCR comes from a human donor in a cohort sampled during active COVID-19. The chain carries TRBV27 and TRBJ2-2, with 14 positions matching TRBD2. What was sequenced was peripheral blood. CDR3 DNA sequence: TGTGCCAGCAGTTTATTGGGACTAGCGGGGGTGAACACCGGGGAGCTGTTTTTT. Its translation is CASSLLGLAGVNTGELFF.